This T cell receptor (beta chain) was documented in a study of post-analysis software for immune sequencing data (dated by TCRdb to between 2015 and 2017). Looking at the study overall: Recorded disease courses included relapsing-remitting, secondary progressive and progressive-relapsing multiple sclerosis, with some patients lacking subtype annotation. The patient repertoires were set against 11 previously published healthy control repertoires from donors whose ages ranged from roughly 6 to 27 years. A subset of samples was prepared in parallel using single-end sample barcoding, then pooled and co-amplified after Illumina adapter ligation.

General study outcomes and caveats: Significantly higher frequencies in patients than in controls were found for about 5 TRBV segments, including TRBV5-6, TRBV5-1 and TRBV20-1. Multiple sclerosis patients had significantly lower normalized Chao1 diversity than controls, a result that suggests substantial peripheral T-cell clonal expansion. Direct clustering with F measure showed strong co-clustering of samples prepared in the same batch, prompting a batch-effect correction. The multiple sclerosis patient group was slightly younger than the control group.

To demonstrate the VDJtools post-analysis software, the study profiled TCR beta repertoires from the peripheral blood of about 13 young patients with multiple sclerosis. The multiple sclerosis patients were children and adolescents between roughly 6 and 16 years of age. This clonotype was seen once. Its recognized antigen is unknown. Qualities for individual bases were not recorded, and no much larger clone is one base off. From the cysteine up to the phenylalanine, the CDR3 has a length of 15 residues. Left in the record is the CDR3 DNA by itself, 45 bases read in frame from the first base. Looking up the germline V gene yields CDR1 SGHDT and CDR2 YYEEEE. V lost 5 bases and J lost 2 bases, and the count of bases not matched to a germline gene is 9. Library creation used PCR. The sequencer was an Illumina HiSeq 2500. Unique molecular identifiers were incorporated into TCR beta cDNA libraries to reduce PCR and sequencing biases. Roughly 0.5 million cDNA molecules were obtained per 1 to 10 million input T cells, so each molecule approximated one T cell. The patient libraries were prepared and sequenced using the same protocol as the earlier healthy control dataset. Samples belonging to the same batch were prepared together, multiplexed and sequenced on a shared HiSeq lane. For the original study's pipeline: Raw barcoded reads were processed with MIGEC, discarding single-read molecular identifier groups before consensus assembly and CDR3 extraction. VDJtools was used for post-analysis of the clonotype tables, and diversity was normalized by down-sampling every dataset to the size of the smallest sample. In repertoire overlap clustering, CDR3 amino acid sequences, but not nucleotide sequences, were matched to correct batch-related cross-sample contamination. In-frame beta chains were kept once TCRdb had trimmed the public reads at Q25 with fastp and called clones with MiXCR. Each entry merges the rows of one CDR3 protein and shows their most common DNA and genes. In this record, the V and J calls reflect TCRdb's handling and not the investigators' own analysis. The sample profile shows hundreds of thousands of distinct CDR3 sequences; less than 45% of them were found once. Together, the top ten hold 12% of the sample.

The sequencing input was blood. This sequence was found in a girl aged 10 to 17 with multiple sclerosis. The V and J segments used are TRBV5-6 and TRBJ2-5, and 7 bases in between align with TRBD1. This receptor has the CDR3 CASSLYDRAQETQYF. The DNA is as follows: TGTGCCAGCAGTCTCTATGACAGGGCACAAGAGACCCAGTACTTC.